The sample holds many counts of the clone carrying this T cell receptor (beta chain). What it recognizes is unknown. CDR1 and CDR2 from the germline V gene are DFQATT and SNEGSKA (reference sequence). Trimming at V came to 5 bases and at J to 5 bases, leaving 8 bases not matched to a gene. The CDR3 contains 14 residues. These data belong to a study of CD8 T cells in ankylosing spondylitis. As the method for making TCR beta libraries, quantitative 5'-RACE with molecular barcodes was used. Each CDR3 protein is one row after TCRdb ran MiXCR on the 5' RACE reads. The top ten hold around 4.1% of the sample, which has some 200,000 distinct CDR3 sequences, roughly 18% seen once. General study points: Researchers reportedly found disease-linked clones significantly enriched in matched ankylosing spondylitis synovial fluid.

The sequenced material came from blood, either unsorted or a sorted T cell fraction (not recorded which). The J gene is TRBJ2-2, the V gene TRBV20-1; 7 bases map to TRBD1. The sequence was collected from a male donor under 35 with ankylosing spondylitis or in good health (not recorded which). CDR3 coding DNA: TGCAGTGCTTCCCGGGACAGAAATACCGGGGAGCTGTTTTTT. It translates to CSASRDRNTGELFF.